The sample holds a few counts of the clone carrying this TCR beta chain. Its antigen remains unknown. These data belong to a study of T cells in localized non-small cell lung cancer. The CDR3 length is 16 residues. Trimming shortened V by 2 bases and J by 0 bases, and 11 bases separated the two germline ends. Germline CDR1 reads MDHEN; CDR2 reads SYDVKM. Study findings and constraints: Multi-region tumor sequencing was not done, so intratumor heterogeneity could not be excluded. Uninvolved adjacent lung showed the highest T cell clonality, exceeding tumor.

Here immunoSEQ multiplex PCR was the method, and the copy in TCRdb shows in-frame clones only, minus some. The sample has approximately 10,000 clones; 89% are singletons. The TCR comes from a female donor of 60 years or more with stage II squamous cell lung carcinoma. The material was peripheral blood, obtained before any cancer treatment. The genes are TRBV28 and TRBJ1-3; D uncertain. CDR3 sequence (DNA): TGTGCCAGCAGTTTAAAGGGCCTTAGCTCTGGAAACACCATATATTTT. The encoded protein is CASSLKGLSSGNTIYF.